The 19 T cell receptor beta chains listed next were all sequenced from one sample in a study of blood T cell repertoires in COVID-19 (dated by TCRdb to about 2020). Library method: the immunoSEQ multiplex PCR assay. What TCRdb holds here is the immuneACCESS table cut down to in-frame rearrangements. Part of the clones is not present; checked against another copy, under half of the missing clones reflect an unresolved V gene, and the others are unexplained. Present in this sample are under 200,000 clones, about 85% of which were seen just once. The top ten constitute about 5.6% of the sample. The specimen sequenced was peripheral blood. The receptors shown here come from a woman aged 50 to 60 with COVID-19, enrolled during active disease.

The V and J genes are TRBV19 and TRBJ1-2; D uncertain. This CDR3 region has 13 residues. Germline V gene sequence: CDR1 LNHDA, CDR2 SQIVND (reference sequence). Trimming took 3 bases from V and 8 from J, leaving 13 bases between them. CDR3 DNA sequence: TGTGCCAGTAGTATTCGCGGGTCGGAGGGCTACACCTTC. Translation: CASSIRGSEGYTF.

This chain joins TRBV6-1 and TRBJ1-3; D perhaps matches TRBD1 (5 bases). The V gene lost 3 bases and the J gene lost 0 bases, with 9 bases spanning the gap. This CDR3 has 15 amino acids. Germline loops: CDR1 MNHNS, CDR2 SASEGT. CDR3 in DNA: TGTGCCAGCAGTGAGGCAGGGAACTCTGGAAACACCATATATTTT. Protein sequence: CASSEAGNSGNTIYF.

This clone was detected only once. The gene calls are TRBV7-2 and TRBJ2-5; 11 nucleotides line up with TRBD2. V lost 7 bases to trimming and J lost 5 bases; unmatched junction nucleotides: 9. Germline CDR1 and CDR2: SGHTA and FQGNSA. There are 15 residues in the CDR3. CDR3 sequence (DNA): TGTGCCAGCACCGAACTAGCGGGGGAGGGGGAGACCCAGTACTTC. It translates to CASTELAGEGETQYF.

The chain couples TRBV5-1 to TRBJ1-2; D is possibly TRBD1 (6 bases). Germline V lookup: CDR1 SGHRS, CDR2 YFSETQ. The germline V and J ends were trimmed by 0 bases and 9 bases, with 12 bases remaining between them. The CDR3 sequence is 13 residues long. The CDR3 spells CASSLGTAGSYTF. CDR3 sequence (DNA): TGCGCCAGCAGCTTGGGGACAGCAGGTAGCTACACCTTC.

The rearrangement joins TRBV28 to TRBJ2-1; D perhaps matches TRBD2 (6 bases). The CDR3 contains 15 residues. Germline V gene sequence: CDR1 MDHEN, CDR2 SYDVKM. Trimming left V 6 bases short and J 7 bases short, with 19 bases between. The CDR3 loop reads CASSPRDWITNEQFF. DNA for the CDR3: TGTGCCAGCAGCCCCCGGGACTGGATCACAAATGAGCAGTTCTTC.

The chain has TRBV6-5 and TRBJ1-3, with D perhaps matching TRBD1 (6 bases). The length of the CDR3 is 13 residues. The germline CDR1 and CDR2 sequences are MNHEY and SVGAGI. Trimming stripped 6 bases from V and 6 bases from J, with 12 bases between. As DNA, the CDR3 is TGTGCCAGCAGCCTAGCAGGGGTAAACACCATATATTTT. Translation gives CASSLAGVNTIYF.

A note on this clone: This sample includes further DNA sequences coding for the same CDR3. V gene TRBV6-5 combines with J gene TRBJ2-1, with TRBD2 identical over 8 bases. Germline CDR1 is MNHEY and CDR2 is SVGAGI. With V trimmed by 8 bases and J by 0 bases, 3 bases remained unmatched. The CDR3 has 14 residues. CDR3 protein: CASRGGDSYNEQFF. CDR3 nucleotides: TGTGCCAGCCGGGGGGGGGACTCCTACAATGAGCAGTTCTTC.

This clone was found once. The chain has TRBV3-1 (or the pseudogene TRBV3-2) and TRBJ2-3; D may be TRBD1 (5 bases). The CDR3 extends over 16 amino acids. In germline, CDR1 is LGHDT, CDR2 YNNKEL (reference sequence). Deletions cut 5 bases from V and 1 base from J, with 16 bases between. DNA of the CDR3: TGTGCCAGCAGCTCCCCCCAGGGCGGAGGCACAGATACGCAGTATTTT. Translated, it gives CASSSPQGGGTDTQYF.

The CDR3 sequence: CASSPTQTVPYEQYF. The CDR3 nucleotides are TGTGCCAGCTCACCAACTCAGACAGTTCCCTACGAGCAGTACTTC. The chain recombines TRBV18 with TRBJ2-7, with a possible D match to TRBD1 (5 bases). V was trimmed by 2 bases and J by 2 bases, leaving 13 bases between them. Germline V gene data show CDR1 as KGHSH and CDR2 as LQKENI. The length of the CDR3 is 15 residues.

CDR3 protein: CASRKGSWTEAFF. The CDR3 DNA reads TGTGCCAGTAGAAAGGGGTCATGGACTGAAGCTTTCTTT. V and J are TRBV19 and TRBJ1-1; D is perhaps TRBD1 (5 bases). The germline gives CDR1 LNHDA, CDR2 SQIVND (reference sequence). The CDR3 is 13 residues long. With 6 bases removed from V and 5 bases from J, the gap between germline ends came to 13 bases.

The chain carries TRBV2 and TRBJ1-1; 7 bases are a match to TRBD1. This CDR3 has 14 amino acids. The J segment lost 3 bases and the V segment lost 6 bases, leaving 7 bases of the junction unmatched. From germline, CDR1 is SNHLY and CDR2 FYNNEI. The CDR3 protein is CASRMEDRYTEAFF. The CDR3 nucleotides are TGTGCCAGCAGAATGGAGGACAGGTACACTGAAGCTTTCTTT. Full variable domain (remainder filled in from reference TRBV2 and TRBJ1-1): EPEVTQTPSHQVTQMGQEVILRCVPISNHLYFYWYRQILGQKVEFLVSFYNNEISEKSEIFDDQFSVERPDGSNFTLKIRSTKLEDSAMYFCASRMEDRYTEAFFGQGTRLTVV.

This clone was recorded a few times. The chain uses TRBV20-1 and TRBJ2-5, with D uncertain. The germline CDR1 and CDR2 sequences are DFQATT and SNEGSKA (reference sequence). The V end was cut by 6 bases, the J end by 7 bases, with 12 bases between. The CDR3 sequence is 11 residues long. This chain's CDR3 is CSAPNPGTQYF. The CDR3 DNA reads TGCAGTGCACCCAATCCGGGGACCCAGTACTTC.

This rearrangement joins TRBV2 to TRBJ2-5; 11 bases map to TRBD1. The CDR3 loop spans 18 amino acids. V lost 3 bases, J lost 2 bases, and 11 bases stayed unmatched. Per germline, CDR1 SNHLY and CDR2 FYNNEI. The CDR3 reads CASSEDRTGGGSQETQYF. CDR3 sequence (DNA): TGTGCCAGCAGTGAGGACAGGACAGGGGGCGGGAGTCAAGAGACCCAGTACTTC.

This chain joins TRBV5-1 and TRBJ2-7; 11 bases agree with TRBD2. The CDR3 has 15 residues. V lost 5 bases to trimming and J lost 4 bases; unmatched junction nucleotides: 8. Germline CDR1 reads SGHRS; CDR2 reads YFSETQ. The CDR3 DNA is TGCGCCAGCAGTGTCCTAGCGGGGGGTCGGTACGAGCAGTACTTC. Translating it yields CASSVLAGGRYEQYF.

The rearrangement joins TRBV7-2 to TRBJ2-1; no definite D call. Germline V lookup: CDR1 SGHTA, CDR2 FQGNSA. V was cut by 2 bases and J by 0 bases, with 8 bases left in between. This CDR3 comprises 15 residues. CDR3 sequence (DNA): TGTGCCAGCAGCTTAAATCCTAGCTCCTACAATGAGCAGTTCTTC. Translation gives CASSLNPSSYNEQFF.

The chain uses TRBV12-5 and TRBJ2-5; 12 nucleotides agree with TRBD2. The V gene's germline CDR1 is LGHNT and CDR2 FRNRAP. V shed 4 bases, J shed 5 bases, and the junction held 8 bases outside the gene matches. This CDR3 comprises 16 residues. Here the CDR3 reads CASGSGLAGLRETQYF. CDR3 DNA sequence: TGTGCTAGTGGTTCAGGACTAGCGGGGCTTAGGGAGACCCAGTACTTC.

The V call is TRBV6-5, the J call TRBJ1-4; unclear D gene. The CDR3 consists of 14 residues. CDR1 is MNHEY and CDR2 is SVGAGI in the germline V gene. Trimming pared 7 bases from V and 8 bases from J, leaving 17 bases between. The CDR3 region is CASTHSGSREKLFF. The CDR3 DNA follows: TGTGCCAGCACCCACAGTGGAAGTAGGGAAAAACTGTTTTTT.

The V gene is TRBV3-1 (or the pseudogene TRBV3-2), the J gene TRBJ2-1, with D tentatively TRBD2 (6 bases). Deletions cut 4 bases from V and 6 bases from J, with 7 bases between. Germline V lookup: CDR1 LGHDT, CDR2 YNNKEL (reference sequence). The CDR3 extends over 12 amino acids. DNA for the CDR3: TGTGCCAGCAGCCGGGGGGTCAATGAGCAGTTCTTC. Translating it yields CASSRGVNEQFF.

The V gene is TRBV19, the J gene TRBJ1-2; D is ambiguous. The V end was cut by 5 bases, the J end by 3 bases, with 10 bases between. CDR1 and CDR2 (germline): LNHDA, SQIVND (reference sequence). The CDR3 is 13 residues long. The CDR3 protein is CASSPESYYGYTF. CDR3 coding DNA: TGTGCCAGTAGTCCTGAGAGCTACTATGGCTACACCTTC.